This note documents a single TCR beta chain sequence. Its target is unknown. The V gene end was trimmed by 3 bases and the J gene end by 1 base; junction bases not matched to a gene: 4. Per germline, CDR1 DFQATT and CDR2 SNEGSKA (reference sequence). The CDR3 length is 14 residues. The cDNA was produced through 5'RACE with 10-nucleotide random UMIs. In TCRdb, the 5' RACE reads were re-called with MiXCR into one record per CDR3 protein. The sample consists of about 120,000 distinct CDR3 sequences, approximately 3.2% of them appearing once. This sample stems from a study of neurological immune-mediated disorders. As for the study in general: Relapsing-remitting patients made up about 90% of the 34 multiple sclerosis patients, and secondary progressive patients made up 3. Study-level findings and limits: Phylogenetic grouping assigned the repertoires of 18 of 34 multiple sclerosis patients to a single cluster of related CDR3 sequences. This cluster may be a repertoire-level signature.

Material: PBMCs. This receptor was taken from a woman aged 30 to 39 with multiple sclerosis. This chain connects TRBV20-1 to TRBJ2-7, with 9 bases aligning to TRBD2. DNA of the CDR3: TGCAGTGCTAGCCCTAGCGGGATTTCCTACGAGCAGTACTTC. Translation gives CSASPSGISYEQYF.